Below, one T cell receptor (beta chain) is given with its context. Its antigen remains unidentified. The source of the sample is a study of cytomegalovirus exposure and HLA in healthy donors. CDR3 size: 14 residues. Germline V gives CDR1 SGHNT, CDR2 YYREEE (reference sequence). Trimming took 4 bases from V and 8 from J; bases not matched to a gene: 11. It was healthy bone marrow donors who served as donors. General study results and limits: Common viral pathogens were later found to be apparently linked to several of the most significant clusters. Some V segments (TRBV6-2 and TRBV6-3 among them) were excluded as indistinguishable. Certain sequence variants were highly shared and formed a cluster, and this cluster was likely a sequencing artifact.

The study ran its PCR with 60 Vbeta and 13 Jbeta primers. Sequenced by immunoSEQ multiplex PCR; TCRdb stores in-frame clones only, minus some. The data hold 120,000 to 150,000 clones, with over 75% observed a single time. The sequencing input was PBMCs. The rearrangement uses TRBV5-4 and TRBJ1-1; TRBD1 matches 7 bases. This receptor was obtained from a woman between 25 and 40 years old in good health and CMV-seronegative. CDR3 residues: CASSGGWDRREAFF. CDR3 DNA sequence: TGTGCCAGCAGCGGGGGGTGGGACAGACGAGAAGCTTTCTTT.